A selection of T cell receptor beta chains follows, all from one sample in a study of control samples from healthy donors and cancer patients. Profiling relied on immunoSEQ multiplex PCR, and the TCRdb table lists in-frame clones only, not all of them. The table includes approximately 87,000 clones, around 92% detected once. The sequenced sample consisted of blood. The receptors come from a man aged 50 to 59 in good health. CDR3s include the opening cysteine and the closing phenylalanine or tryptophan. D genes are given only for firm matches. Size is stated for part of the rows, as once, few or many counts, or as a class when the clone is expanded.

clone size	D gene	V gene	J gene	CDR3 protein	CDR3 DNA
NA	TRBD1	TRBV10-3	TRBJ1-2	CAISESPGTGVGYTF	TGTGCCATCAGTGAGTCCCCCGGGACAGGGGTGGGCTACACCTTC
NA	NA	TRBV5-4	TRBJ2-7	CASSPSAGQYPSEQYF	TGTGCCAGCAGCCCTTCGGCAGGGCAGTACCCGAGCGAGCAGTACTTC
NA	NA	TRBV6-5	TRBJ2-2	CASSYIGTGELFF	TGTGCCAGCAGTTACATAGGTACCGGGGAGCTGTTTTTT
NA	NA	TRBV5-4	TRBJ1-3	CASTVGGRSSGNTIYF	TGTGCCAGCACCGTCGGCGGACGTAGCTCTGGAAACACCATATATTTT
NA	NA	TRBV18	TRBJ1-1	CASSPGAGLNTEAFF	TGTGCCAGCTCACCAGGGGCAGGGTTGAACACTGAAGCTTTCTTT
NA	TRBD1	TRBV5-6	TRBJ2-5	CASSFGQGQETQYF	TGTGCCAGCAGCTTTGGACAGGGACAAGAGACCCAGTACTTC
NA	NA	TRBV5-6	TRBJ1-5	CASSLAGGQAGQPQHF	TGTGCCAGCAGCTTGGCGGGGGGGCAGGCGGGTCAGCCCCAGCATTTT
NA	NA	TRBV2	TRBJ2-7	CASSFSYEQYF	TGTGCCAGCAGCTTCTCCTACGAGCAGTACTTC
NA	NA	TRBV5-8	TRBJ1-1	CASSLASGYGTEAFF	TGTGCCAGCAGCTTGGCTTCAGGGTATGGCACTGAAGCTTTCTTT
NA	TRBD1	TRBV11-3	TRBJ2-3	CASSPGQGVRTDTQYF	TGTGCCAGCAGCCCGGGACAGGGGGTGCGCACAGATACGCAGTATTTT
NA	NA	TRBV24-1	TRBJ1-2	CATSDLQGYTF	TGTGCCACCAGTGATTTGCAGGGCTACACCTTC
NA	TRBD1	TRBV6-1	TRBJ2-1	CASSELGTGGIFNEQFF	TGTGCCAGCAGTGAATTAGGGACAGGTGGGATCTTTAATGAGCAGTTCTTC
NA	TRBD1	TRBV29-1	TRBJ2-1	CSVRSGQGYNEQFF	TGCAGCGTTCGATCCGGACAGGGTTACAATGAGCAGTTCTTC
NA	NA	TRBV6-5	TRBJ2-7	CASSYSFGENPYEQYF	TGTGCCAGCAGTTACTCTTTCGGGGAAAACCCGTACGAGCAGTACTTC
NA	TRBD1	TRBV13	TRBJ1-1	CASSLQGEGRNTEAFF	TGTGCCAGCAGCTTGCAGGGGGAAGGACGAAACACTGAAGCTTTCTTT
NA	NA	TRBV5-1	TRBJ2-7	CASSLEGTQVGYEQYF	TGCGCCAGCAGCTTGGAGGGGACCCAAGTCGGGTACGAGCAGTACTTC
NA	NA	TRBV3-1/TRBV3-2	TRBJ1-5	CASSQGVGGVGGNQPQHF	TGTGCCAGCAGCCAAGGAGTGGGGGGTGTCGGGGGCAATCAGCCCCAGCATTTT
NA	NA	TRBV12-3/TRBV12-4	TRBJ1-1	CASSGLRAAEAFF	TGTGCCAGCAGCGGACTAAGAGCAGCTGAAGCTTTCTTT
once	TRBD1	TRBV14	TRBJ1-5	CASSPRQGQPQHF	TGTGCCAGCAGCCCTCGACAGGGCCAGCCCCAGCATTTT
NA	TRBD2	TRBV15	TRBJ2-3	CATSRDRPGLAGGIDTQYF	TGTGCCACCAGCAGAGATCGCCCAGGTCTAGCGGGGGGGATTGATACGCAGTATTTT
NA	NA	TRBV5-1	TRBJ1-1	CASSLVGGAGTEAFF	TGCGCCAGCAGCTTGGTTGGAGGGGCGGGCACTGAAGCTTTCTTT
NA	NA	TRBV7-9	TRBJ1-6	CASSWQGGSGGSPLHF	TGTGCCAGCAGCTGGCAGGGCGGCTCAGGCGGTTCACCCCTCCACTTT
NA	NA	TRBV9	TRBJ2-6	CASSVEGNGANVLTF	TGTGCCAGCAGCGTAGAAGGTAATGGGGCCAACGTCCTGACTTTC
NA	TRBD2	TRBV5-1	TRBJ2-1	CASSSIAGAPNEQFF	TGCGCCAGCAGCTCGATAGCGGGGGCCCCCAATGAGCAGTTCTTC
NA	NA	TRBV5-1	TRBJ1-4	CASSPDPNEKLFF	TGCGCCAGCAGCCCGGACCCAAATGAAAAACTGTTTTTT
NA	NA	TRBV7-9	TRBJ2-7	CASSLILGYEQYF	TGTGCCAGCAGCTTAATCCTAGGCTACGAGCAGTACTTC
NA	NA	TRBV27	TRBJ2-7	CASSLSLYGYEQYF	TGTGCCAGCAGTTTATCCCTCTACGGCTACGAGCAGTACTTC
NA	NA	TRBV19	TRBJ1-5	CASSIDRGSQPQHF	TGTGCCAGTAGTATAGATCGGGGAAGTCAGCCCCAGCATTTT
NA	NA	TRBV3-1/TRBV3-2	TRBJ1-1	CASSIREKDTEAFF	TGTGCCAGCAGCATACGGGAGAAGGACACTGAAGCTTTCTTT
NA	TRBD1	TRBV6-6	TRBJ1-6	CASSRRMTGNNSPLHF	TGTGCCAGCAGTCGACGAATGACAGGGAATAATTCACCCCTCCACTTT
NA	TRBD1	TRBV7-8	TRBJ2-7	CASSLRGRGYEQYF	TGTGCCAGCAGCTTGAGGGGGCGCGGTTACGAGCAGTACTTC
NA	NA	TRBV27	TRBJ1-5	CASGFQGNQPQHF	TGTGCCAGCGGATTTCAGGGGAATCAGCCCCAGCATTTT
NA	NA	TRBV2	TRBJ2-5	CASSEVSIVQTQYF	TGTGCCAGCAGTGAAGTGTCAATTGTCCAGACCCAGTACTTC
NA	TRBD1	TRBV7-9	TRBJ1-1	CASSLDGTGEAFF	TGTGCCAGCAGCTTAGATGGGACAGGGGAAGCTTTCTTT
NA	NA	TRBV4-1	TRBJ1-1	CASSQDKSTEAFF	TGCGCCAGCAGCCAAGACAAAAGCACTGAAGCTTTCTTT
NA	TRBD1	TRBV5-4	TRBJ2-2	CASSSGGTNTGELFF	TGTGCCAGCAGTTCAGGGGGAACCAACACCGGGGAGCTGTTTTTT
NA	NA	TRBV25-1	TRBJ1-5	CASTVTWGNQPQHF	TGTGCCAGCACGGTAACCTGGGGCAATCAGCCCCAGCATTTT
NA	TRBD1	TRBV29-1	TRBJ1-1	CSGGTGPVNTEAFF	TGCAGCGGTGGGACAGGCCCCGTGAACACTGAAGCTTTCTTT
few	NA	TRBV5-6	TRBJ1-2	CASSLRGTEGYTF	TGTGCCAGCAGCTTGAGGGGGACGGAAGGCTACACCTTC
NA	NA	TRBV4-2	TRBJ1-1	CASSQDIPGMGAFF	TGTGCCAGCAGCCAAGATATTCCCGGAATGGGAGCTTTCTTT
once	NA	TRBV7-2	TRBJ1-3	CASSLVSQPGNTIYF	TGTGCCAGCAGCTTAGTAAGTCAGCCCGGAAACACCATATATTTT
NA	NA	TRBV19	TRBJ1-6	CASRADANSPLHF	TGTGCCAGTAGAGCGGACGCTAATTCACCCCTCCACTTT
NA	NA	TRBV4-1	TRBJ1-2	CASSQQGERFGGYTF	TGCGCCAGCAGCCAACAAGGGGAGAGGTTTGGTGGCTACACCTTC
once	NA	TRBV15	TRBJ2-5	CATERGNQETQYF	TGTGCCACCGAGCGCGGGAACCAAGAGACCCAGTACTTC
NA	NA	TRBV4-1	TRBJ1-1	CASSSPVKNTEAFF	TGCGCCAGCAGCTCTCCTGTGAAGAACACTGAAGCTTTCTTT
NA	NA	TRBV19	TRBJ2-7	CASSIHGAVKEQYF	TGTGCCAGTAGTATTCATGGGGCCGTTAAGGAGCAGTACTTC
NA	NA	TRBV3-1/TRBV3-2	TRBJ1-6	CASSQELPSSYNSPLHF	TGTGCCAGCAGCCAAGAACTTCCGAGCTCCTATAATTCACCCCTCCACTTT
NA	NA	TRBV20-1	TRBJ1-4	CSARDREKLFF	TGCAGTGCTAGAGATCGTGAAAAACTGTTTTTT
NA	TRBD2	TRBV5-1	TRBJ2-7	CASSPEPTSGNHEQYF	TGCGCCAGCAGCCCCGAACCTACTAGCGGGAATCACGAGCAGTACTTC
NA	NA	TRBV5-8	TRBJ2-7	CATPRGGAYEQYF	TGTGCCACCCCTAGGGGGGGTGCCTACGAGCAGTACTTC
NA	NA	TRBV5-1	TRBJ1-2	CASSLAGPIYGYTF	TGCGCCAGCAGCTTGGCAGGCCCCATCTATGGCTACACCTTC
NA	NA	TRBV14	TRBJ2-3	CASSQDVRVTQYF	TGTGCCAGCAGCCAAGATGTGAGGGTTACGCAGTATTTT
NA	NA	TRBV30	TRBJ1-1	CAWSLLSGLMNTEAFF	TGTGCCTGGAGCCTACTTTCAGGGCTGATGAACACTGAAGCTTTCTTT